The 9 T cell receptor beta chains in this list originate from one sample, sequenced in a study of cytotoxic CD8 clonotypes in ibrutinib-treated CLL. Clones were sequenced by immunoSEQ multiplex PCR, and TCRdb holds only the in-frame ones, with some missing. The table lists some 200,000 clones, roughly 77% of them singletons. Sequences were derived from PBMCs, sampled after 12 months of ibrutinib treatment. The receptors were sampled from a human donor with chronic lymphocytic leukemia.

V usage is TRBV28 and J usage is TRBJ1-4; 7 bases align to TRBD1. Germline V lookup: CDR1 MDHEN, CDR2 SYDVKM. The CDR3 runs to 17 residues. V gave up 6 bases and J gave up 7 bases; unmatched junction bases: 17. The CDR3 DNA follows: TGTGCCAGCAGGTCGGACCGCGGTTACAGGGGAGGTGAAAAACTGTTTTTT. This translates into CASRSDRGYRGGEKLFF.

The chain recombines TRBV5-1 with TRBJ2-7; the match to TRBD1 covers 7 bases. The V gene's germline CDR1 is SGHRS and CDR2 YFSETQ. The CDR3 has 16 residues. Trimming removed 3 bases from V and 0 bases from J; junction bases left unmatched: 9. The CDR3 loop is CASSYQTGVGSYEQYF. The CDR3 DNA follows: TGCGCCAGCAGCTACCAAACAGGGGTCGGCTCCTACGAGCAGTACTTC.

The chain is built from TRBV6-5 and TRBJ1-1; the match to TRBD1 covers 8 bases. The length of the CDR3 is 15 residues. CDR1 and CDR2 (germline): MNHEY, SVGAGI. Trimming cost V 4 bases and J 2 bases; bases outside gene matches: 6. This CDR3 is CASSSDRALNTEAFF. CDR3 nucleotides: TGTGCCAGCAGTTCGGACAGGGCCCTAAACACTGAAGCTTTCTTT.

The chain recombines TRBV30 with TRBJ1-1, with 7 bases that match TRBD1. This CDR3 contains 12 residues. The V gene end was trimmed by 8 bases and the J gene end by 5 bases; junction bases not matched to a gene: 8. The V gene's germline CDR1 is GTSNPN and CDR2 SVGIG (reference sequence). The CDR3 is CAQKGAWTEAFF. CDR3 DNA sequence: TGTGCCCAAAAGGGGGCCTGGACTGAAGCTTTCTTT.

This sequence joins TRBV11-2 and TRBJ2-7; 9 bases are shared with TRBD1. Germline trimming cut 3 bases from V and 5 bases from J; bases unmatched to any gene: 5. Germline lookup yields CDR1 SGHAT and CDR2 FQNNGV. This CDR3 contains 14 residues. CDR3 sequence: CASSLAGTGNEQYF. The CDR3 DNA is TGTGCCAGCAGCTTGGCCGGGACAGGGAACGAGCAGTACTTC. The whole variable domain, filled in from reference TRBV11-2 and TRBJ2-7, reads EAGVAQSPRYKIIEKRQSVAFWCNPISGHATLYWYQQILGQGPKLLIQFQNNGVVDDSQLPKDRFSAERLKGVDSTLKIQPAKLEDSAVYLCASSLAGTGNEQYFGPGTRLTVT.

The sample holds a few counts of this clone. The chain employs TRBV5-1 and TRBJ1-6; D unresolved. The CDR3 is 14 amino acids. Trimming took 4 bases from V and 6 from J, leaving 11 bases between them. The germline V gene encodes CDR1 SGHRS and CDR2 YFSETQ. The CDR3 is CASSREVGNSPLHF. In DNA form, the CDR3 reads TGCGCCAGCAGCCGGGAAGTGGGTAATTCACCCCTCCACTTT. Variable domain in full (rest from reference TRBV5-1 and TRBJ1-6): KAGVTQTPRYLIKTRGQQVTLSCSPISGHRSVSWYQQTPGQGLQFLFEYFSETQRNKGNFPGRFSGRQFSNSRSEMNVSTLELGDSALYLCASSREVGNSPLHFGNGTRLTVT.

This clone showed up just once. This sequence joins TRBV5-1 and TRBJ2-7; D uncertain. The germline V gene encodes CDR1 SGHRS and CDR2 YFSETQ. Deletions cut 3 bases from V and 7 bases from J, with 14 bases between. The CDR3 runs 13 residues. Here the CDR3 reads CASSSSSAMEQYF. Written as DNA, the CDR3 is TGCGCCAGCAGCTCCTCCTCCGCAATGGAGCAGTACTTC.

This clone has just a few counts. The J gene is TRBJ2-3, the V gene TRBV7-2; TRBD2 matches 9 bases. Per germline, CDR1 SGHTA and CDR2 FQGNSA. The trim removed 0 bases at V and 5 bases at J, leaving 6 bases unmatched. The CDR3 runs to 16 residues. CDR3 nucleotide sequence: TGTGCCAGCAGCTTAGCGGCGGGAGGGAGGCTAGATACGCAGTATTTT. Translation gives CASSLAAGGRLDTQYF.

The chain uses TRBV29-1 and TRBJ1-2, with D possibly TRBD1 on 6 matching bases. V gave up 4 bases and J gave up 8 bases, with 11 bases separating them. Per the germline V gene, CDR1 is SQVTM and CDR2 is ANQGSEA. The CDR3 sequence is 11 residues long. The CDR3 here is CSVASGGGYTF. In nucleotides, the CDR3 is TGCAGCGTTGCATCTGGGGGCGGCTACACCTTC.